One and the same sample provided the 13 T cell receptor beta chains below, sequenced in a study of post-analysis software for immune sequencing data (dated by TCRdb to about 2015). General findings and caveats noted by the study authors: Patients showed significantly higher frequencies than controls for five TRBV segments, among them TRBV5-6, TRBV5-1 and TRBV20-1.

What these receptors recognize is not known. The library was produced with PCR. These reads were obtained on an Illumina HiSeq 2500. Unique molecular identifiers were incorporated into TCR beta cDNA libraries to reduce PCR and sequencing biases. TCRdb itself trimmed the public reads at Q25 with fastp, ran MiXCR and retained productive beta chains. Each entry is one CDR3 protein sequence, shown with its most common DNA and genes. The sample table holds 180,000 or so distinct CDR3 sequences, of which 25% to 35% were seen once. Of the sample, roughly 3.4% falls within the top ten clones. Sequenced material: blood. These receptors were collected from a girl aged 2-17 years with multiple sclerosis.

About this clonotype: This may stem from a read error, because a much larger clone lies one nucleotide away. The conserved phenylalanine or tryptophan normally closing the CDR3 is absent here, so this likely arose from a read error. The chain's CDR3 is CATSDPTGASLEQFV. Written as DNA, the CDR3 is TGTGCCACCAGTGATCCGACAGGGGCCTCGCTTGAGCAGTTCGTC. The V and J genes are TRBV24-1 and TRBJ2-1; 8 bases align to TRBD1. J was trimmed by 9 bases and V by 3 bases; bases with no gene match: 9. Germline assignment: CDR1 KGHDR and CDR2 SFDVKD. CDR3 length: 15 residues.

This clonotype has at least ten counts. The DNA of the CDR3 is TGTGCCAGCAGCACCCGACTAGCGGGGGAACAAGAGACCCAGTACTTC. Its protein product is CASSTRLAGEQETQYF. The chain uses TRBV13 and TRBJ2-5; 12 nucleotides agree with TRBD2. Germline-derived CDR1 and CDR2 are PRHDT and FYEKMQ (reference sequence). CDR3 length equals 16 residues. V shed 5 bases and J 2 bases; nucleotides not matched to a gene: 6.

This clonotype was found a few times. The chain recombines TRBV20-1 with TRBJ2-4, with 9 bases matching TRBD2. The DNA end is more similar to TRBJ2-7, so the J call may be wrong. The CDR3 length is 13 residues. Germline V CDR1 and CDR2: DFQATT, SNEGSKA (reference sequence). CDR3 residues: CSAPGLARDEQYF. The CDR3 DNA reads TGCAGTGCGCCGGGACTAGCTCGCGACGAGCAGTACTTC.

The sample holds many counts of this clonotype. This chain connects TRBV7-8 to TRBJ2-3; D perhaps matches TRBD2 (5 bases). Trimming took 3 bases from V and 5 from J, leaving 21 bases between them. The CDR3 length is 17 residues. Germline V gene data show CDR1 as SGHVS and CDR2 as FQNEAQ. The CDR3 bases are TGTGCCAGCAGCTTGACCTTTATAGTGGCGGCGGGAGATACGCAGTATTTT. Its protein is CASSLTFIVAAGDTQYF. The variable domain in full, with the rest retrieved from reference TRBV7-8 and TRBJ2-3, is GAGVSQSPRYKVAKRGQDVALRCDPISGHVSLFWYQQALGQGPEFLTYFQNEAQLDKSGLPSDRFFAERPEGSVSTLKIQRTQQEDSAVYLCASSLTFIVAAGDTQYFGPGTRLTVL.

The chain carries TRBV5-1 and TRBJ2-1; D unclear. Germline-derived CDR1 and CDR2 are SGHRS and YFSETQ. The CDR3 totals 15 residues. V shed 5 bases and J shed 4 bases, with 16 bases lying between them. CDR3: CASRRDRATYNEQFF. CDR3 in DNA: TGCGCCAGCAGGAGAGATCGTGCGACGTACAATGAGCAGTTCTTC.

This clonotype was seen ten or more times. V gene TRBV6-1 combines with J gene TRBJ2-4; D is undetermined. The V gene's germline CDR1 is MNHNS and CDR2 SASEGT. The CDR3 is 13 residues long. Here the CDR3 reads CTTLGNAKNIQYF. CDR3 nucleotide sequence: TGTACAACGCTGGGTAATGCCAAAAACATTCAGTACTTC.

The chain recombines TRBV6-5 with TRBJ2-3; TRBD2 agrees at 11 bases. Trimming cost V 0 bases and J 6 bases; bases outside gene matches: 5. CDR3 length equals 16 residues. Germline V lookup: CDR1 MNHEY, CDR2 SVGAGI. The CDR3 sequence: CASSYSTSGVSDTQYF. In DNA, the CDR3 is TGTGCCAGCAGTTACTCGACTAGCGGGGTTTCCGATACGCAGTATTTT.

This clonotype has at least ten counts. V gene TRBV20-1 combines with J gene TRBJ2-7, with 7 bases lining up with TRBD1. Germline V gives CDR1 DFQATT, CDR2 SNEGSKA (reference sequence). J was trimmed by 6 bases and V by 4 bases; bases with no gene match: 6. There are 12 residues in the CDR3. The CDR3, as DNA: TGCAGTGCTAAAGCAGGGGGATCCGAGCAGTACTTC. This sequence encodes CSAKAGGSEQYF.

The table lists this clonotype with many counts. The genes are TRBV18 and TRBJ2-3, with 8 bases identical to TRBD2. V lost 3 bases and J lost 0; bases outside the gene matches: 5. The CDR3 runs 16 residues. The germline CDR1 and CDR2 sequences are KGHSH and LQKENI. The CDR3 loop is CASSPKIAGSTDTQYF. CDR3 DNA: TGTGCCAGCTCACCGAAAATAGCGGGGAGCACAGATACGCAGTATTTT.

The chain joins TRBV21-1 to TRBJ2-5; the table assigns TRBD1, which was not confirmed against the DNA. TRBV21-1 is a recognized pseudogene. CDR3 length: 15 residues. This chain's CDR3 is CASSKESGAGETQYF. The CDR3 DNA follows: TGTGCCAGCAGCAAAGAGTCGGGGGCGGGAGAGACCCAGTACTTC.

About this clonotype: At one end the junction does not follow the germline gene, possibly because of a read error. The chain employs TRBV4-1 and TRBJ1-2; the D is unclear. Germline CDR1 reads MGHRA; CDR2 reads YSYEKL. The CDR3 has 14 residues. Here the CDR3 reads CVSSPVGRADGYTF. In nucleotides, the CDR3 is TGCGTCAGCAGCCCCGTGGGTAGGGCAGATGGCTACACCTTC.

Notes on this clonotype: The junction does not match germline at one end; this may be a read error. The CDR3 nucleotides are TGCGCCTCCTCCCCGGACGGGAACACTGTAGCTTTCTTT. Translated, it gives CASSPDGNTVAFF. This rearrangement joins TRBV5-1 to TRBJ1-1; D unclear. Germline CDR1 and CDR2: SGHRS and YFSETQ. The CDR3 sequence is 13 residues long.

This clonotype was observed at least ten times. J is TRBJ2-7 and V is TRBV5-1, with TRBD1 identical over 7 bases. CDR3 length equals 15 residues. V shed 3 bases, J shed 3 bases, and the junction held 9 bases outside the gene matches. Germline V gene lookup returns CDR1 SGHRS and CDR2 YFSETQ. CDR3 amino acids: CASSWGDREIYEQYF. The DNA for the CDR3 is TGCGCCAGCAGCTGGGGAGACAGGGAGATCTACGAGCAGTACTTC.